The 32 T cell receptor beta chains reported below all come from one sample, sequenced in a study of regulatory T cells in long-lasting Graves disease. Libraries of TCR beta came from iRepertoire HTBI primers plus Arm-PCR of CDR3 regions. A single record per CDR3 protein comes from TCRdb applying MiXCR to the multiplex PCR reads. The repertoire holds roughly 400,000 distinct CDR3 sequences, roughly 20% seen once, with roughly 20% in the top ten. Time point specified: persistent/refractory GD, antithyroid drugs over 5 years with positive TRAb. PBMC-derived RNA was used for the TCR library. The sample here was peripheral blood mononuclear cells (PBMCs), taken when the disease was refractory, from a patient treated with antithyroid drugs. The source is a female donor with Graves disease.

This clonotype occurred a few times. The chain couples TRBV6-1 to TRBJ2-6; D is perhaps TRBD1 or TRBD2 (7 bases each). The CDR3 extends over 19 amino acids. Per the germline V gene, CDR1 is MNHNS and CDR2 is SASEGT. Trimming cost V 0 bases and J 4 bases, with 19 bases left between them. The CDR3 sequence: CASSEATGRGLGGANVLTF. CDR3 DNA: TGTGCCAGCAGTGAAGCAACTGGGAGGGGGCTTGGCGGGGCCAACGTCCTGACTTTC.

This clonotype was found once. A much larger clone is a single base away; this may be a read error. The final CDR3 position lacks the conserved phenylalanine or tryptophan, pointing to a likely read error. This chain uses TRBV12-3 or TRBV12-4 with TRBJ2-5, with 7 positions matching TRBD1. The DNA end is a closer match to TRBJ2-1, so the J assignment may be wrong. The CDR3 runs to 16 residues. CDR3 protein: CASSRELTGTTNEQFL. In nucleotides, the CDR3 is TGTGCCAGCAGTCGAGAGCTGACAGGGACAACCAATGAGCAGTTCCTC.

In this sample, this clonotype turned up many times. The CDR3 DNA is TGTGCCAGCAGCCAGGGGACAGGGGGACTCTACGAGCAGTACTTC. It specifies CASSQGTGGLYEQYF. The genes are TRBV27 and TRBJ2-7, with TRBD1 matching 11 bases. V shed 6 bases and J 3 bases; nucleotides not matched to a gene: 7. Per germline, CDR1 MNHEY and CDR2 SMNVEV (reference sequence). The CDR3 length is 15 residues.

V is TRBV7-2 and J is TRBJ2-7; possibly TRBD1 for D (5 bases). The CDR3 has 13 amino acids. Trimming took 2 bases from V and 7 from J, leaving 12 bases between them. Germline V CDR1 and CDR2: SGHTA, FQGNSA. The DNA for the CDR3 is TGTGCCAGCAGCTTATCCCCAGGGTTGGAGCAGTACTTC. This sequence encodes CASSLSPGLEQYF.

This chain links TRBV4-3 with TRBJ2-7, with 7 bases matching TRBD2. Germline V gene lookup returns CDR1 LGHNA and CDR2 YSLEER. The junction had 10 bases not matched to a gene; V was cut back by 3 bases and J by 5 bases. This CDR3 is built from 15 residues. The CDR3 protein is CASSQGGGGIHEQYF. The CDR3 DNA is TGCGCCAGCAGCCAGGGGGGGGGGGGTATCCACGAGCAGTACTTC.

There are many counts of this clonotype. The chain recombines TRBV12-3 or TRBV12-4 with TRBJ2-1; 7 nucleotides align to TRBD2. The ends lost 9 bases at V and 8 bases at J; junction bases unmatched: 13. The CDR3 loop spans 14 amino acids. This CDR3 is CASGRAPLADEQFF. CDR3 sequence (DNA): TGTGCCAGTGGGAGGGCCCCTTTGGCGGATGAGCAGTTCTTC.

This chain links TRBV7-6 with TRBJ2-5, with a weak D call TRBD1 (6 bases). Trimming removed 4 bases from V and 9 bases from J, with 21 bases in between. This CDR3 has 15 residues. CDR1 and CDR2 (germline): SGHVS, FNYEAQ. CDR3 sequence (DNA): TGTGCCAGCAGCTCAGGAGGAACAGGGTACGAGGCCCAGTACTTC. This sequence encodes CASSSGGTGYEAQYF.

This clonotype was seen many times. The V gene is TRBV12-3 or TRBV12-4, the J gene TRBJ1-2; 9 bases are shared with TRBD1. After removal of 1 base from V and 5 bases from J, the junction contained 5 bases not matched to a gene. This CDR3 region has 15 residues. This CDR3 reads CASSLEGQGGYGYTF. In DNA, the CDR3 is TGTGCCAGCAGTTTAGAGGGACAGGGAGGTTATGGCTACACCTTC.

Many counts were recorded for this clonotype. The gene calls are TRBV15 and TRBJ2-7; D call uncertain. The CDR3 consists of 12 residues. Germline V gives CDR1 LNHNV, CDR2 YYDKDF (reference sequence). V gave up 5 bases and J gave up 1 base, with 6 bases separating them. The CDR3 sequence is CATSARSYEQYF. The CDR3 bases are TGTGCCACCAGCGCCAGGTCCTACGAGCAGTACTTC. The complete variable domain, with remaining parts taken from reference TRBV15 and TRBJ2-7, reads DAMVIQNPRYQVTQFGKPVTLSCSQTLNHNVMYWYQQKSSQAPKLLFHYYDKDFNNEADTPDNFQSRRPNTSFCFLDIRSPGLGDTAMYLCATSARSYEQYFGPGTRLTVT.

CDR3 sequence: CASSLGTNMWDTQYF. The DNA for the CDR3 is TGTGCCAGCAGCTTGGGGACCAACATGTGGGATACGCAGTATTTT. This chain joins TRBV5-5 and TRBJ2-3; no clear D. CDR3 length: 15 residues. Between the trimmed V and J ends, which lost 0 bases and 6 bases, there was a span of 14 bases. Germline CDR1 and CDR2: SGHKS and YYEKEE (reference sequence).

Remarks on this clonotype: A far larger clone lies a single base away; this is likely a read error. The chain combines TRBV28 with TRBJ2-7; 8 nucleotides align to TRBD1. The germline V gene encodes CDR1 MDHEN and CDR2 SYDVKM. The length of the CDR3 is 13 residues. CDR3 sequence reads: CASSSGQVYKQYF. DNA for the CDR3: TGTGCCAGCAGTTCGGGACAGGTCTACAAGCAGTACTTC.

This clonotype came up a few times. This chain joins TRBV19 and TRBJ1-1, with a possible D match to TRBD1 (5 bases). CDR1 LNHDA and CDR2 SQIVND come from the germline V gene (reference sequence). Trimming left V 3 bases short and J 1 base short, with 18 bases between. CDR3 length: 17 residues. Here the CDR3 DNA reads TGTGCCAGTAGTATTGGGGCCTCGGGCAGGAAGAACACTGAAGCTTTCTTT. It translates to CASSIGASGRKNTEAFF.

This clonotype showed up many times. The gene calls are TRBV28 and TRBJ1-2; D uncertain. Looked up from germline, CDR1 is MDHEN and CDR2 is SYDVKM. The CDR3 totals 14 residues. Trimming cost V 3 bases and J 4 bases, with 12 bases left between them. The CDR3 loop is CASSFSQSIYGYTF. The CDR3 nucleotides read TGTGCCAGCAGTTTCTCACAGTCAATCTATGGCTACACCTTC.

The sample holds many counts of this clonotype. The chain uses TRBV28 and TRBJ2-5; D possibly matches TRBD1 or TRBD2 (5 bases each). V was clipped by 1 base and J by 3 bases, with 12 bases between them. Germline loops: CDR1 MDHEN, CDR2 SYDVKM. This CDR3 spans 15 amino acids. The CDR3 here is CASSLSFGGEETQYF. The CDR3 DNA sequence: TGTGCCAGCAGTTTATCCTTTGGGGGAGAAGAGACCCAGTACTTC.

This clonotype was picked up many times. V gene TRBV9 combines with J gene TRBJ1-2; D may be TRBD1 (6 bases). The CDR3 spans 15 residues. Germline CDR1 and CDR2: SGDLS and YYNGEE. V gave up 4 bases and J gave up 4 bases, with 17 bases separating them. DNA of the CDR3: TGTGCCAGCAGCCCGGAAGTCGGAGGGGGCTATGGCTACACCTTC. It translates to CASSPEVGGGYGYTF.

V usage is TRBV20-1 and J usage is TRBJ2-7; TRBD2 matches at 8 bases. The CDR3 spans 11 residues. Germline CDR1 and CDR2: DFQATT and SNEGSKA (reference sequence). V lost 5 bases to trimming and J lost 6 bases; unmatched junction nucleotides: 3. CDR3 amino acids: CSAPGGVEQYF. CDR3 sequence (DNA): TGCAGTGCTCCCGGGGGGGTCGAGCAGTACTTC.

The table lists this clonotype with a few counts. This chain uses TRBV29-1 with TRBJ2-7; TRBD1 aligns across 9 bases. J gave up 4 bases and V 5 bases, and 12 bases lay outside the gene matches. The CDR3 covers 15 residues. From germline, CDR1 is SQVTM and CDR2 ANQGSEA. DNA of the CDR3: TGCAGCGTTCTTGAAGGGACAGGGCGTCGGTACGAGCAGTACTTC. This sequence encodes CSVLEGTGRRYEQYF.

This clonotype was recorded many times. This sequence joins TRBV7-2 and TRBJ2-7, with D possibly TRBD2 on 5 matching bases. The CDR3 sequence is 13 residues long. CDR1 and CDR2 (germline): SGHTA, FQGNSA. Trimming cost V 8 bases and J 0 bases, with 11 bases left between them. The CDR3 bases are TGTGCCAGCGGGCGCAGCGGCTCCTACGAGCAGTACTTC. This codes for CASGRSGSYEQYF.

The chain couples TRBV20-1 to TRBJ2-6; 9 bases align to TRBD1. With V trimmed by 6 bases and J by 2 bases, 5 bases remained unmatched. The germline V gene has CDR1 DFQATT and CDR2 SNEGSKA (reference sequence). The CDR3 consists of 15 residues. The CDR3 reads CSANNRGPGANVLTF. The CDR3 coding sequence is TGCAGTGCGAACAACAGGGGGCCTGGGGCCAACGTCCTGACTTTC.

This chain joins TRBV7-9 and TRBJ1-2, with 8 bases lining up with TRBD1. Germline assignment: CDR1 SEHNR and CDR2 FQNEAQ (reference sequence). The ends lost 1 base at V and 0 bases at J; junction bases unmatched: 19. This CDR3 has 21 residues. The DNA of the CDR3 is TGTGCCAGCAGCTTAGGAGGTCCCTGGCAGGGGGCAAAACTCCCTAACTATGGCTACACCTTC. Protein sequence: CASSLGGPWQGAKLPNYGYTF.

The CDR3 loop reads CASSLWGQMIWDNEQFF. The DNA of the CDR3 is TGTGCCAGCAGTTTGTGGGGACAGATGATATGGGACAATGAGCAGTTCTTC. The chain is built from TRBV28 and TRBJ2-1; 7 bases are a match to TRBD1. The CDR3 runs 17 residues. V trimming: 3 bases; J trimming: 5 bases; junction bases outside the gene matches: 13. Looked up from germline, CDR1 is MDHEN and CDR2 is SYDVKM.

The chain joins TRBV4-3 to TRBJ1-1; no firm D call. The CDR3 consists of 15 residues. Deletions cut 0 bases from V and 1 base from J, with 9 bases between. CDR1 is LGHNA and CDR2 is YSLEER in the germline V gene. CDR3 region: CASSQDLEENTEAFF. In DNA form, the CDR3 reads TGCGCCAGCAGCCAAGACCTGGAGGAGAACACTGAAGCTTTCTTT.

At least ten counts were recorded for this clonotype. The chain links TRBV29-1 to TRBJ1-4; D not resolved. CDR3 length: 13 residues. Germline CDR1 is SQVTM and CDR2 is ANQGSEA. Trimming shortened V by 5 bases and J by 6 bases, and 13 bases separated the two germline ends. Here the CDR3 DNA reads TGCAGCGTTTCCGAGCGCGGGGATGAAAAACTGTTTTTT. Amino acid sequence: CSVSERGDEKLFF.

As regards this clonotype: Being one base from a much bigger clone, this may be a read error. This sequence joins TRBV10-1 and TRBJ2-7; D gene ambiguous. The CDR3 totals 11 residues. Germline CDR1 and CDR2: WNHNN and SYGVQD (reference sequence). CDR3 sequence: CATPNSYEQYF. Here the CDR3 DNA reads TGCGCGACCCCGAACTCCTACGAGCAGTACTTC.

This clonotype has more than one count but fewer than ten. This chain connects TRBV30 to TRBJ1-1; D remains unclear. V shed 2 bases and J shed 1 base, with 8 bases lying between them. From germline, CDR1 is GTSNPN and CDR2 SVGIG (reference sequence). The CDR3 extends over 13 amino acids. CDR3 amino acids: CAWSTDANTEAFF. DNA of the CDR3: TGTGCCTGGAGTACCGACGCGAACACTGAAGCTTTCTTT.

In this sample, this clonotype turned up a few times. The chain carries TRBV7-9 and TRBJ2-5; D uncertain. Germline V gene lookup returns CDR1 SEHNR and CDR2 FQNEAQ (reference sequence). This CDR3 has 15 residues. V lost 1 base and J lost 13, with 22 bases in between. The chain's CDR3 is CASSLESIIDHRLYF. The CDR3 coding sequence is TGTGCCAGCAGCTTAGAAAGTATCATTGACCACCGGTTGTACTTC. The entire variable domain, with the rest obtained from reference TRBV7-9 and TRBJ2-5, is as follows: DTGVSQNPRHKITKRGQNVTFRCDPISEHNRLYWYRQTLGQGPEFLTYFQNEAQLEKSRLLSDRFSAERPKGSFSTLEIQRTEQGDSAMYLCASSLESIIDHRLYFGPGTRLLVL.

The chain employs TRBV18 and TRBJ2-2, with TRBD1 as a possible D gene (6 bases). Trimming shortened V by 2 bases and J by 5 bases, and 9 bases separated the two germline ends. Germline CDR1 and CDR2: KGHSH and LQKENI. The CDR3 is 14 amino acids. CDR3 sequence reads: CASSPGGRTGELFF. The CDR3, as DNA: TGTGCCAGCTCACCAGGGGGCAGAACCGGGGAGCTGTTTTTT.

This clonotype was seen a few times. J is TRBJ2-6 and V is TRBV10-3; 10 positions match TRBD1. V dropped 3 bases and J dropped 0; count of bases not matched to a gene: 5. Germline V gene data show CDR1 as ENHRY and CDR2 as SYGVKD. CDR3 length: 18 amino acids. CDR3: CAISDWRQGASGANVLTF. CDR3 in DNA: TGTGCCATCAGTGATTGGCGACAGGGGGCCTCTGGGGCCAACGTCCTGACTTTC.

This sequence joins TRBV6-1 and TRBJ2-1; a weak D match, TRBD1 (6 bases). Between the trimmed V and J ends, which lost 6 bases and 1 base, there was a span of 13 bases. The CDR3 extends over 15 amino acids. From germline, CDR1 is MNHNS and CDR2 SASEGT. This CDR3 reads CASRNRDKSYNEQFF. CDR3 nucleotide sequence: TGTGCCAGCAGAAACCGGGACAAATCCTACAATGAGCAGTTCTTC.

Notes on this clonotype: The CDR3 ends on some other residue instead of the conserved phenylalanine or tryptophan, so this is likely a read error. The limits of the CDR3 on the DNA are not certain, so only TCRdb's listed CDR3 is given. The chain uses TRBV14 and TRBJ2-7; the table's D call of TRBD1 was not tested on the DNA. Per germline, CDR1 SGHDN and CDR2 FVKESK. Inclusive of both ends, the CDR3 amounts to 14 amino acids. The CDR3 spells CASSQGGGPIWTGL.

This clonotype was picked up many times. The chain employs TRBV2 and TRBJ1-4; possible D gene TRBD1, 5 bases. The ends were cut back, 3 bases at V and 7 bases at J, with 9 bases in the middle. The CDR3 runs to 13 residues. The germline V gene has CDR1 SNHLY and CDR2 FYNNEI. CDR3 bases: TGTGCCAGCAGTGAGGGGGGTTTTGAAAAACTGTTTTTT. This codes for CASSEGGFEKLFF.

This clonotype was recorded many times. The chain is built from TRBV7-2 and TRBJ1-5; 12 bases fit TRBD1. The CDR3 runs 18 residues. Germline V gives CDR1 SGHTA, CDR2 FQGNSA. J gave up 2 bases and V 2 bases, and 7 bases lay outside the gene matches. The CDR3 DNA sequence: TGTGCCAGCAGCTTATGGGGGGGACAGGGGGCTGGCAATCAGCCCCAGCATTTT. Protein product: CASSLWGGQGAGNQPQHF.